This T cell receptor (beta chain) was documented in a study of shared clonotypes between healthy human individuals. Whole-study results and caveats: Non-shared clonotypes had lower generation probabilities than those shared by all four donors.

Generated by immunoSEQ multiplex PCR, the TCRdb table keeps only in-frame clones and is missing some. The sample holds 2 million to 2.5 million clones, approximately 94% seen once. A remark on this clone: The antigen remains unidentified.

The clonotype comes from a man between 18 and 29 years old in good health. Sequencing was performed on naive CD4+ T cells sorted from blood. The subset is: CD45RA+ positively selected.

The CDR3 bases are TGCAGCGTTGAGCTGGGACTAGCGGGAGTATATGAGCAGTTCTTC. Its translation is CSVELGLAGVYEQFF. V gene TRBV29-1 combines with J gene TRBJ2-1; 14 bases are a match to TRBD2. Germline CDR1 and CDR2: SQVTM and ANQGSEA. The CDR3 runs 15 residues. Trimming removed 3 bases from V and 8 bases from J; junction bases left unmatched: 6.